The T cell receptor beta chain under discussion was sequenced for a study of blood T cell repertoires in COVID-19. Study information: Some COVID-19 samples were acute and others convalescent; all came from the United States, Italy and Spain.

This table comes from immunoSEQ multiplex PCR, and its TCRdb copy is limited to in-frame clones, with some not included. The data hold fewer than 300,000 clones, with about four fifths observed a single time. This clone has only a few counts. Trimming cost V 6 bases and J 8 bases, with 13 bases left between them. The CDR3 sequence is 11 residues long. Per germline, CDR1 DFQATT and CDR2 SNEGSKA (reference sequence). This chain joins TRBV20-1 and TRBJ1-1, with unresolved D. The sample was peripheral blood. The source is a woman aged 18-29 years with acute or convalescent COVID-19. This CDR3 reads CSALPFPEAFF. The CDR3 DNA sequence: TGCAGTGCCCTACCGTTTCCAGAAGCTTTCTTT.